This T cell receptor (beta chain) was sequenced in a study of cytomegalovirus exposure and HLA in healthy donors. Findings and limits, study-wide: In vitro work confirmed that a few CMV-associated chains recognize CMV antigens.

V dropped 1 base and J dropped 5; count of bases not matched to a gene: 18. Germline V gene data show CDR1 as LGHNA and CDR2 as YNFKEQ. This CDR3 has 19 amino acids. Vbeta (60) and Jbeta (13) primers were used in the PCR. Measured with immunoSEQ multiplex PCR; TCRdb has only the in-frame clones, and not every one. The sample shows 50,000 to 75,000 clones, 65% to 75% of them seen only once. As concerns this clone: Its antigen is still unknown.

The TCR originated in a man aged 25 to 40 in good health and CMV-seropositive. The source material was PBMCs. The V and J genes are TRBV4-2 and TRBJ2-5; 8 nucleotides align to TRBD2. CDR3 DNA sequence: TGTGCCAGCAGCCAAGTCGCCCACGTCCGGGGGGGCATGGGGGAGACCCAGTACTTC. It translates to CASSQVAHVRGGMGETQYF.